These T cell receptor beta chains were read from a single sample in a study of CD8 T cells in Susac syndrome. TCRdb re-derived calls from the immunoSEQ multiplex PCR reads in MiXCR, one entry per CDR3 protein. The sample lists about 150,000 distinct CDR3 sequences; about 95% were seen once. The sample taken for sequencing was CD4+ T cells from PBMCs. These receptors all come from a human donor with Susac syndrome. The CDR3 runs from the conserved cysteine through the conserved F or W. Fields, in order: V gene, clone size, D gene, J gene, CDR3 protein, CDR3 DNA. D genes are given only for firm matches. Where a row states a size, it is once, few, many or the class of an expanded clone; other rows omit it.

v_call: TRBV12-3/TRBV12-4
clone_size: -
d_call: -
j_call: TRBJ2-4
cdr3_aa: CASSLRSTENIQYF
cdr3_nt: TGTGCCAGCAGTTTACGGTCGACGGAAAACATTCAGTACTTC

v_call: TRBV13
clone_size: -
d_call: -
j_call: TRBJ1-2
cdr3_aa: CASSLKGRGGSNYGYTF
cdr3_nt: TGTGCCAGCAGCTTAAAGGGTCGTGGGGGAAGTAACTATGGCTACACCTTC

v_call: TRBV7-3
clone_size: -
d_call: -
j_call: TRBJ1-2
cdr3_aa: CASSLTGDDYGYTF
cdr3_nt: TGTGCCAGCAGCTTAACAGGGGATGACTATGGCTACACCTTC

v_call: TRBV15
clone_size: -
d_call: -
j_call: TRBJ1-2
cdr3_aa: CATSRDLGQFYGYTF
cdr3_nt: TGTGCCACCAGCAGAGATTTAGGCCAGTTTTATGGCTACACCTTC

v_call: TRBV3-1
clone_size: -
d_call: -
j_call: TRBJ2-1
cdr3_aa: CASSQEPSSYNEQFF
cdr3_nt: TGTGCCAGCAGCCAAGAGCCGAGCTCCTACAATGAGCAGTTCTTC

v_call: TRBV23-1
clone_size: -
d_call: -
j_call: TRBJ2-3
cdr3_aa: CASSPLWGHEQYF
cdr3_nt: TGCGCCAGCAGTCCCCTTTGGGGCCACGAGCAGTATTTT

v_call: TRBV11-2
clone_size: -
d_call: TRBD1
j_call: TRBJ2-5
cdr3_aa: CASSLARGRVETQYF
cdr3_nt: TGTGCCAGCAGCTTAGCCAGGGGGCGGGTAGAGACCCAGTACTTC

v_call: TRBV20-1
clone_size: -
d_call: -
j_call: TRBJ2-5
cdr3_aa: CTGQFQETQYF
cdr3_nt: TGCACTGGACAGTTCCAAGAGACCCAGTACTTC

v_call: TRBV5-1
clone_size: -
d_call: TRBD2
j_call: TRBJ2-2
cdr3_aa: CASSLVGGRNTGELFF
cdr3_nt: TGCGCCAGCAGCTTGGTAGGCGGGAGGAACACCGGGGAGCTGTTTTTT

v_call: TRBV6-5
clone_size: -
d_call: TRBD1
j_call: TRBJ1-1
cdr3_aa: CASSRQGTEAFF
cdr3_nt: TGTGCCAGCAGTAGACAGGGGACTGAAGCTTTCTTT

v_call: TRBV20-1
clone_size: -
d_call: TRBD1
j_call: TRBJ2-3
cdr3_aa: CSARTPYRGNTQYF
cdr3_nt: TGCAGTGCTAGAACACCTTACAGGGGAAATACGCAGTATTTT

v_call: TRBV20-1
clone_size: -
d_call: TRBD1
j_call: TRBJ2-2
cdr3_aa: CSAPRSDRETGELFF
cdr3_nt: TGCAGTGCTCCTAGGTCGGACAGGGAAACCGGGGAGCTGTTTTTT

v_call: TRBV18
clone_size: -
d_call: -
j_call: TRBJ1-1
cdr3_aa: CASSPRETEAFF
cdr3_nt: TGTGCCAGCTCACCTCGGGAGACTGAAGCTTTCTTT

v_call: TRBV15
clone_size: -
d_call: -
j_call: TRBJ2-5
cdr3_aa: CATSRGQSQETQYF
cdr3_nt: TGTGCCACCAGCAGAGGACAGTCCCAAGAGACCCAGTACTTC

v_call: TRBV12-3/TRBV12-4
clone_size: -
d_call: -
j_call: TRBJ1-2
cdr3_aa: CASSLGGGYTF
cdr3_nt: TGTGCCAGCAGTTTGGGGGGTGGCTACACCTTC

v_call: TRBV3-1
clone_size: -
d_call: -
j_call: TRBJ1-6
cdr3_aa: CASSPSMGPESPLHF
cdr3_nt: TGTGCCAGCAGCCCCTCGATGGGGCCGGAGTCACCCCTCCACTTT

v_call: TRBV5-6
clone_size: -
d_call: -
j_call: TRBJ2-4
cdr3_aa: CASSHKGGGLAKNIQYF
cdr3_nt: TGTGCCAGCAGCCACAAGGGGGGCGGCCTGGCCAAAAACATTCAGTACTTC

v_call: TRBV7-9
clone_size: -
d_call: -
j_call: TRBJ2-5
cdr3_aa: CASSQNLGQMETQYF
cdr3_nt: TGTGCCAGCAGCCAAAATCTGGGGCAGATGGAGACCCAGTACTTC

v_call: TRBV29-1
clone_size: -
d_call: -
j_call: TRBJ1-2
cdr3_aa: CSVVTTNYGYTF
cdr3_nt: TGCAGCGTTGTTACAACTAACTATGGCTACACCTTC

v_call: TRBV20-1
clone_size: once
d_call: TRBD2
j_call: TRBJ2-1
cdr3_aa: CSARGSSGVSSYNEQFF
cdr3_nt: TGCAGTGCTAGAGGATCTAGCGGGGTTAGCTCCTACAATGAGCAGTTCTTC

v_call: TRBV3-1
clone_size: -
d_call: -
j_call: TRBJ2-5
cdr3_aa: CASSQKPAYQETQYF
cdr3_nt: TGTGCCAGCAGCCAAAAGCCAGCGTACCAAGAGACCCAGTACTTC

v_call: TRBV29-1
clone_size: -
d_call: -
j_call: TRBJ1-5
cdr3_aa: CSVAEGSNQPQHF
cdr3_nt: TGCAGCGTTGCAGAGGGTAGCAATCAGCCCCAGCATTTT

v_call: TRBV19
clone_size: -
d_call: -
j_call: TRBJ1-5
cdr3_aa: CASQDYSNQPQHF
cdr3_nt: TGTGCCAGCCAGGATTATAGCAATCAGCCCCAGCATTTT

v_call: TRBV20-1
clone_size: -
d_call: TRBD1
j_call: TRBJ1-1
cdr3_aa: CSARGTGGTEAFF
cdr3_nt: TGCAGTGCTAGGGGAACAGGGGGGACTGAAGCTTTCTTT

v_call: TRBV27
clone_size: -
d_call: TRBD1
j_call: TRBJ2-6
cdr3_aa: CASSKDRVWAGANVLTF
cdr3_nt: TGTGCCAGCAGCAAGGACAGGGTCTGGGCTGGGGCCAACGTCCTGACTTTC

v_call: TRBV4-1
clone_size: -
d_call: -
j_call: TRBJ2-6
cdr3_aa: CASSQDGGGSSGANVLTF
cdr3_nt: TGCGCCAGCAGCCAAGATGGTGGGGGCAGCTCTGGGGCCAACGTCCTGACTTTC

v_call: TRBV9
clone_size: -
d_call: -
j_call: TRBJ1-1
cdr3_aa: CASSTSTATEAFF
cdr3_nt: TGTGCCAGCAGCACTTCGACAGCCACTGAAGCTTTCTTT

v_call: TRBV3-1
clone_size: -
d_call: TRBD1
j_call: TRBJ2-5
cdr3_aa: CASSRTGQNQETQYF
cdr3_nt: TGTGCCAGCAGCCGAACGGGACAGAACCAAGAGACCCAGTACTTC

v_call: TRBV14
clone_size: once
d_call: -
j_call: TRBJ1-2
cdr3_aa: CASSRAGGLYGYTF
cdr3_nt: TGTGCCAGCAGCCGAGCTGGGGGGCTCTATGGCTACACCTTC

v_call: TRBV29-1
clone_size: -
d_call: -
j_call: TRBJ2-2
cdr3_aa: CSVVQGYTGELFF
cdr3_nt: TGCAGCGTTGTACAGGGTTACACCGGGGAGCTGTTTTTT

v_call: TRBV5-1
clone_size: -
d_call: TRBD2
j_call: TRBJ2-7
cdr3_aa: CASSLLGTSTYEQYF
cdr3_nt: TGCGCCAGCAGCTTGTTGGGGACTAGCACCTACGAGCAGTACTTC

v_call: TRBV20-1
clone_size: once
d_call: -
j_call: TRBJ1-5
cdr3_aa: CSARRAGRGNQPQHF
cdr3_nt: TGCAGTGCTAGAAGGGCAGGGCGAGGCAATCAGCCCCAGCATTTT

v_call: TRBV29-1
clone_size: -
d_call: -
j_call: TRBJ2-1
cdr3_aa: CSVAPLVSSYNEQFF
cdr3_nt: TGCAGCGTAGCGCCCCTTGTGAGCTCCTACAATGAGCAGTTCTTC

v_call: TRBV4-3
clone_size: -
d_call: -
j_call: TRBJ2-7
cdr3_aa: CASSQLDGYEQYF
cdr3_nt: TGCGCCAGCAGCCAACTGGACGGCTACGAGCAGTACTTC

v_call: TRBV29-1
clone_size: -
d_call: TRBD2
j_call: TRBJ2-7
cdr3_aa: CSASSSWTSDVSSYEQYF
cdr3_nt: TGCAGCGCCTCGTCGTCTTGGACTAGTGACGTTAGCTCCTACGAGCAGTACTTC

v_call: TRBV29-1
clone_size: -
d_call: TRBD2
j_call: TRBJ2-5
cdr3_aa: CSVDRPTSGTKETQYF
cdr3_nt: TGCAGCGTTGATCGTCCGACTAGCGGGACTAAAGAGACCCAGTACTTC

v_call: TRBV7-2
clone_size: -
d_call: -
j_call: TRBJ1-2
cdr3_aa: CASSFTGYTF
cdr3_nt: TGTGCCAGCAGCTTTACTGGCTACACCTTC

v_call: TRBV12-5
clone_size: once
d_call: -
j_call: TRBJ1-2
cdr3_aa: CASVRVGDYTF
cdr3_nt: TGTGCTAGTGTGAGGGTCGGGGACTACACCTTC

v_call: TRBV3-1
clone_size: -
d_call: TRBD2
j_call: TRBJ2-1
cdr3_aa: CASSHRSGGGQNEQFF
cdr3_nt: TGTGCCAGCAGCCACCGTAGCGGGGGGGGCCAAAATGAGCAGTTCTTC

v_call: TRBV4-2
clone_size: -
d_call: TRBD1
j_call: TRBJ1-6
cdr3_aa: CASSQHRDRAKGHSPLHF
cdr3_nt: TGTGCCAGCAGCCAACACCGGGACAGGGCGAAAGGGCATTCACCCCTCCACTTT

v_call: TRBV4-3
clone_size: -
d_call: -
j_call: TRBJ1-4
cdr3_aa: CASSQLGRNEKLFF
cdr3_nt: TGCGCCAGCAGCCAACTTGGACGGAATGAAAAACTGTTTTTT

v_call: TRBV19
clone_size: -
d_call: -
j_call: TRBJ1-4
cdr3_aa: CASSPGPWENEKLFF
cdr3_nt: TGTGCCAGTAGTCCCGGGCCTTGGGAGAATGAAAAACTGTTTTTT

v_call: TRBV7-9
clone_size: -
d_call: TRBD1
j_call: TRBJ2-7
cdr3_aa: CASTRQGTSYEQYF
cdr3_nt: TGTGCCAGCACCCGACAGGGTACCTCCTACGAGCAGTACTTC

v_call: TRBV12-3/TRBV12-4
clone_size: -
d_call: TRBD1
j_call: TRBJ2-6
cdr3_aa: CATQPGQGTSGANVLTF
cdr3_nt: TGTGCCACCCAGCCGGGACAGGGAACTTCTGGGGCCAACGTCCTGACTTTC

v_call: TRBV29-1
clone_size: once
d_call: TRBD2
j_call: TRBJ2-7
cdr3_aa: CSGTDSGSGEQYF
cdr3_nt: TGCAGCGGGACCGATAGCGGGAGTGGCGAGCAGTACTTC

v_call: TRBV5-4
clone_size: -
d_call: -
j_call: TRBJ1-1
cdr3_aa: CASSSGRQGSGEAFF
cdr3_nt: TGTGCCAGCAGCTCAGGGAGGCAAGGGTCGGGGGAAGCTTTCTTT

v_call: TRBV12-3/TRBV12-4
clone_size: once
d_call: TRBD1
j_call: TRBJ1-2
cdr3_aa: CASSTDRVGYGYTF
cdr3_nt: TGTGCCAGCAGTACCGACAGGGTCGGCTATGGCTACACCTTC

v_call: TRBV5-1
clone_size: -
d_call: TRBD1
j_call: TRBJ2-1
cdr3_aa: CASSHRQGEKQFF
cdr3_nt: TGCGCCAGCAGCCACCGACAGGGAGAGAAGCAGTTCTTC

v_call: TRBV6-2/TRBV6-3
clone_size: -
d_call: -
j_call: TRBJ2-3
cdr3_aa: CATWDQGFRGDTQYF
cdr3_nt: TGTGCCACCTGGGACCAAGGATTCAGGGGAGATACGCAGTATTTT

v_call: TRBV14
clone_size: -
d_call: -
j_call: TRBJ2-1
cdr3_aa: CASSLPFGTYNEQFF
cdr3_nt: TGTGCCAGCAGCCTACCGTTTGGGACTTACAATGAGCAGTTCTTC

v_call: TRBV7-2
clone_size: -
d_call: -
j_call: TRBJ2-3
cdr3_aa: CASSLDFVGGLTDTQYF
cdr3_nt: TGTGCCAGCAGCTTAGACTTTGTGGGGGGGCTCACAGATACGCAGTATTTT

v_call: TRBV20-1
clone_size: -
d_call: -
j_call: TRBJ1-1
cdr3_aa: CSGIPGMNTEAFF
cdr3_nt: TGCAGTGGGATCCCAGGGATGAACACTGAAGCTTTCTTT

v_call: TRBV3-1
clone_size: -
d_call: -
j_call: TRBJ2-7
cdr3_aa: CASSSEGLVHEQYF
cdr3_nt: TGTGCCAGCAGCTCCGAAGGGTTGGTCCACGAGCAGTACTTC

v_call: TRBV20-1
clone_size: -
d_call: -
j_call: TRBJ2-1
cdr3_aa: CSARSPRAPSEQFF
cdr3_nt: TGCAGTGCTAGAAGTCCTCGGGCGCCGAGTGAGCAGTTCTTC